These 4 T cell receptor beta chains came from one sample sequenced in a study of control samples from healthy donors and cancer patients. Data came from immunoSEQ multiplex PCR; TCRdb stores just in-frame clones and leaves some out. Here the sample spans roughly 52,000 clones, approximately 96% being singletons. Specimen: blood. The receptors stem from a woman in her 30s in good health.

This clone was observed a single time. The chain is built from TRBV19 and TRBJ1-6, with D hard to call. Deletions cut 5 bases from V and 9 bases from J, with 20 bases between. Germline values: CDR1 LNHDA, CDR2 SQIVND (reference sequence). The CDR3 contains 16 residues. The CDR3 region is CASSVLSGIRSSPLHF. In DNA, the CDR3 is TGTGCCAGTAGTGTTCTGTCGGGAATTCGGTCTTCACCCCTCCACTTT.

As DNA, the CDR3 is TGTGCCAGCAGCGTATCAAACAACAGAGGAGAGACCCAGTACTTC. Its protein product is CASSVSNNRGETQYF. The chain couples TRBV9 to TRBJ2-5; no clear D. Trimming cost V 1 base and J 4 bases, with 14 bases left between them. The length of the CDR3 is 15 residues. The V gene's germline CDR1 is SGDLS and CDR2 YYNGEE.

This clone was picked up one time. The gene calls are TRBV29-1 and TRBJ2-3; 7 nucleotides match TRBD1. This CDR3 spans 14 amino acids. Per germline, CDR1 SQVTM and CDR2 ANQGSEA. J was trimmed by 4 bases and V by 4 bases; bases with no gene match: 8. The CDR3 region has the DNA TGCAGCGTTGCACCGGCAGGGGGTGCAGATACGCAGTATTTT. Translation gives CSVAPAGGADTQYF.

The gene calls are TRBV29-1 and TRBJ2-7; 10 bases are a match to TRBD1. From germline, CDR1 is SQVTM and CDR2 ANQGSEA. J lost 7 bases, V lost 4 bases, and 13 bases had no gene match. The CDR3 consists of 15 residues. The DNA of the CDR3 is TGCAGCGTTGTAGATTCCGGGACAGGGGACGGGGAGCAGTACTTC. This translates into CSVVDSGTGDGEQYF.